This T cell receptor (beta chain) was observed in a study of identical twins. The study's findings and limits: Abundant cord blood beta clonotypes carried fewer insertions; memory repertoires showed none. When twins shared out-of-frame alpha sequences, those sequences had excess low generation probability.

Remarks on this clonotype: Its antigen is not known.

Losses at the gene ends were 6 bases for V and 5 bases for J; bases not matched to a gene: 7. CDR3 length equals 15 residues. Germline assignment: CDR1 MNHEY and CDR2 SMNVEV (reference sequence). MiXCR was run by TCRdb on the 5' RACE reads, yielding one entry per CDR3 protein. This table holds fewer than 650,000 distinct CDR3 sequences, under 8.5% found once. These data were also reused for a study on yellow fever vaccine responses in identical twins.

This sequence joins TRBV27 and TRBJ2-7; 13 nucleotides align to TRBD2. The TCR sequence derives from a woman under 30 in good health. The sample consisted of PBMCs. CDR3 residues: CASSSGLAGVHEQYF. The CDR3 bases are TGTGCCAGCAGCTCTGGACTAGCGGGAGTCCACGAGCAGTACTTC.